The 26 T cell receptor beta chains below come from one sample, sequenced in a study of T cells in Graves' hyperthyroidism and ophthalmopathy. TCR beta CDR3 regions were amplified from RNA. The primer set for the first-round RT-PCR of the TCR CDR3 was HTBI. In TCRdb, the multiplex PCR reads were re-called with MiXCR into one record per CDR3 protein. The sample consists of nearly 600,000 distinct CDR3 sequences, about 15% of them appearing once. Sequencing was performed on blood. Every receptor here comes from a woman in her twenties or thirties with Graves' hyperthyroidism that later progressed to Graves' ophthalmopathy.

This clonotype was seen repeatedly, ten times or more. This CDR3 is CASSEALRGARETQYF. As DNA, the CDR3 is TGTGCCAGCAGTGAAGCGCTTCGGGGGGCGCGAGAGACCCAGTACTTC. V usage is TRBV2 and J usage is TRBJ2-5; TRBD2 might be the D (7 bases). V shed 0 bases and J shed 4 bases, with 15 bases lying between them. From germline, CDR1 is SNHLY and CDR2 FYNNEI. The CDR3 runs 16 residues.

This clonotype was observed many times. The chain's CDR3 is CASSLSGGLYGYTF. CDR3 nucleotide sequence: TGCGCCAGCAGCTTGTCAGGGGGCTTGTATGGCTACACCTTC. V gene TRBV5-1 combines with J gene TRBJ1-2, with TRBD1 matching 8 bases. Trimming removed 1 base from V and 5 bases from J; junction bases left unmatched: 4. In germline, CDR1 is SGHRS, CDR2 YFSETQ. The CDR3 has 14 amino acids.

This clonotype was found many times. The chain employs TRBV12-3 or TRBV12-4 and TRBJ1-6; 7 bases fit TRBD1. The CDR3 totals 19 residues. V was clipped by 4 bases and J by 5 bases; unmatched bases: 17. CDR3 loop: CASSSSRGELQGDNSPLHF. In nucleotides, the CDR3 is TGTGCCAGCAGTTCGTCCCGGGGCGAGCTCCAGGGGGATAATTCACCCCTCCACTTT.

Ten or more counts support this clonotype. The chain joins TRBV10-3 to TRBJ2-7; 9 bases are a match to TRBD2. V gave up 0 bases and J gave up 6 bases; unmatched junction bases: 9. The CDR3 sequence is 16 residues long. Germline values: CDR1 ENHRY, CDR2 SYGVKD. CDR3: CAISESKSGRRGEQYF. CDR3 bases: TGTGCCATCAGTGAGTCGAAGAGCGGGAGGAGGGGCGAGCAGTACTTC.

This clonotype has ten or more counts. The chain joins TRBV11-3 to TRBJ1-1, with D unclear. The CDR3 contains 14 residues. Germline V gives CDR1 SGHNT, CDR2 YENEEA. Trimming cost V 5 bases and J 4 bases, with 14 bases left between them. The CDR3 DNA reads as TGTGCCAGCAGCAAGTATGGGAGTAGCACTGAAGCTTTCTTT. This encodes CASSKYGSSTEAFF.

Ten or more counts support this clonotype. This chain uses TRBV20-1 with TRBJ1-4; TRBD1 matches at 7 bases. The CDR3 runs to 13 residues. V was pared by 6 bases and J by 6 bases, with 7 bases of the junction left unmatched. Looked up from germline, CDR1 is DFQATT and CDR2 is SNEGSKA (reference sequence). The CDR3 loop is CSAAQGSDEKLFF. The CDR3 DNA follows: TGCAGTGCGGCACAGGGGTCGGATGAAAAACTGTTTTTT.

This clonotype has just a few counts. The chain recombines TRBV20-1 with TRBJ1-1; D remains ambiguous. V shed 8 bases and J shed 4 bases, with 23 bases lying between them. Germline-derived CDR1 and CDR2 are DFQATT and SNEGSKA (reference sequence). The CDR3 length is 15 residues. The CDR3 region has the DNA TGCAGTTTCCCGCTTAAGATAAAAGAGGGCACTGAAGCTTTCTTT. It yields the protein CSFPLKIKEGTEAFF.

This clonotype appeared many times. As DNA, the CDR3 is TGTGCCAGTAGTCCTAAGCGAACAGATACGCAGTATTTT. Encoded protein: CASSPKRTDTQYF. J is TRBJ2-3 and V is TRBV19; D ambiguous. Germline assignment: CDR1 LNHDA and CDR2 SQIVND (reference sequence). Trimming removed 5 bases from V and 3 bases from J, with 9 bases in between. The CDR3 loop spans 13 amino acids.

V usage is TRBV19 and J usage is TRBJ2-7; 14 positions agree with TRBD2. The CDR3 sequence is 17 residues long. Per the germline V gene, CDR1 is LNHDA and CDR2 is SQIVND (reference sequence). Losses at the gene ends were 6 bases for V and 5 bases for J; bases not matched to a gene: 12. CDR3 DNA sequence: TGTGCCAGTAGCATTGTCGGACTAGCGGGAGGAGCCCACGAGCAGTACTTC. This translates into CASSIVGLAGGAHEQYF.

The genes are TRBV11-2 and TRBJ2-7; maybe TRBD2 (5 bases). V was clipped by 5 bases and J by 5 bases, with 16 bases between them. Germline CDR1 SGHAT, CDR2 FQNNGV. CDR3 size: 14 residues. CDR3 nucleotide sequence: TGTGCCAGCAGCCCAGAGGTGGGAGCGGACGAGCAGTACTTC. Protein product: CASSPEVGADEQYF.

This clonotype was seen only a few times. The V call is TRBV6-1, the J call TRBJ2-7; 12 nucleotides align to TRBD1. This CDR3 is 14 amino acids long. Germline-derived CDR1 and CDR2 are MNHNS and SASEGT. V gave up 8 bases and J gave up 5 bases; unmatched junction bases: 7. Here the CDR3 reads CASGGQGAPNEQYF. The CDR3 coding sequence is TGTGCCAGCGGGGGACAGGGGGCGCCCAACGAGCAGTACTTC.

The chain links TRBV5-1 to TRBJ2-2; 9 bases fit TRBD1. The CDR3 consists of 16 residues. Trimming removed 4 bases from V and 2 bases from J; junction bases left unmatched: 6. In germline, CDR1 is SGHRS, CDR2 YFSETQ. The CDR3 sequence is CASSAPGQGNTGELFF. The CDR3 nucleotides are TGCGCCAGCAGCGCCCCGGGACAGGGAAACACCGGGGAGCTGTTTTTT.

Ten or more counts support this clonotype. The chain is built from TRBV7-9 and TRBJ2-1; 8 bases fit TRBD1. CDR1 and CDR2 from the germline V gene are SEHNR and FQNEAQ (reference sequence). The CDR3 runs to 17 residues. The ends lost 0 bases at V and 7 bases at J; junction bases unmatched: 11. The CDR3 is CASSLAPWDRLPNEQFF. The CDR3 DNA follows: TGTGCCAGCAGCTTAGCGCCTTGGGACAGGCTACCGAATGAGCAGTTCTTC.

The V and J genes are TRBV29-1 and TRBJ2-1, with D perhaps given as TRBD1 or TRBD2 (5 bases each). Trimming pared 1 base from V and 0 bases from J, leaving 16 bases between. Germline-derived CDR1 and CDR2 are SQVTM and ANQGSEA. There are 17 residues in the CDR3. CDR3 loop: CSVEGLGRSSSYNEQFF. In DNA form, the CDR3 reads TGCAGCGTTGAAGGGTTGGGACGGTCGAGCTCCTACAATGAGCAGTTCTTC.

For this clonotype: Possible read error: a much larger clone is one base away. This sequence joins TRBV20-1 and TRBJ2-1; no firm D call. Germline V gene data show CDR1 as DFQATT and CDR2 as SNEGSKA (reference sequence). This CDR3 region has 16 residues. The CDR3 loop is CSAPTPGLTPYNGQFF. CDR3 DNA sequence: TGCAGTGCGCCAACCCCGGGCCTGACCCCGTACAATGGGCAGTTCTTC.

To note about this clonotype: This may come from a read error, since a much larger clone is one base off. The chain employs TRBV6-5 and TRBJ1-1; D is unresolved. V was clipped by 2 bases and J by 2 bases, with 6 bases between them. This CDR3 is 13 amino acids long. CDR1 and CDR2 (germline): MNHEY, SVGAGI. The CDR3 DNA is TGTGCCAGCAGTTACAACCGTAACACTGAAGCTTTCTTT. This codes for CASSYNRNTEAFF.

This clonotype came up a few times. The chain is built from TRBV27 and TRBJ2-7, with TRBD2 as a possible D gene (5 bases). There are 17 residues in the CDR3. V was pared by 2 bases and J by 3 bases, with 20 bases between. Looked up from germline, CDR1 is MNHEY and CDR2 is SMNVEV (reference sequence). CDR3 protein: CASSLTGRDKTGYEQYF. The CDR3 region has the DNA TGTGCCAGCAGTTTAACGGGAAGGGATAAGACTGGCTACGAGCAGTACTTC.

In this sample, this clonotype turned up many times. The chain couples TRBV30 to TRBJ2-5, with D uncertain. This CDR3 is built from 12 residues. Trimming cost V 0 bases and J 5 bases, with 7 bases left between them. The germline V gene has CDR1 GTSNPN and CDR2 SVGIG (reference sequence). This chain's CDR3 is CAWSVPRETQYF. CDR3 sequence (DNA): TGTGCCTGGAGTGTACCCAGGGAGACCCAGTACTTC.

This rearrangement joins TRBV18 to TRBJ2-7; 15 nucleotides line up with TRBD2. This CDR3 has 16 amino acids. The ends lost 4 bases at V and 6 bases at J; junction bases unmatched: 7. Looked up from germline, CDR1 is KGHSH and CDR2 is LQKENI. The CDR3 coding sequence is TGTGCCAGCTCACGGCAACCGGGACTAGCGGGAGGCGAGCAGTACTTC. Protein sequence: CASSRQPGLAGGEQYF.

This clonotype was counted at least ten times. The gene calls are TRBV24-1 and TRBJ2-1; 10 positions agree with TRBD2. The CDR3 spans 16 residues. V dropped 1 base and J dropped 9; count of bases not matched to a gene: 8. CDR1 is KGHDR, CDR2 SFDVKD, per germline. In DNA form, the CDR3 reads TGTGCCACCAGTGATTTAGGAGCGGGAGGGCTGGGTGAGCAGTTCTTC. Translating gives CATSDLGAGGLGEQFF.

This clonotype was recorded many times. The chain has TRBV20-1 and TRBJ1-4; D might be TRBD1 (5 bases). There are 14 residues in the CDR3. In germline, CDR1 is DFQATT, CDR2 SNEGSKA (reference sequence). Trimming left V 0 bases short and J 8 bases short, with 13 bases between. CDR3 in amino acids: CSARERGLEEKLFF. CDR3 DNA: TGCAGTGCTAGAGAGAGGGGCCTCGAGGAAAAACTGTTTTTT.

Many counts were recorded for this clonotype. The CDR3 DNA reads as TGTGCCTGGACCCTCCCCCAAGAAGGCTACACCTTC. It is translated as CAWTLPQEGYTF. The J gene is TRBJ1-2, the V gene TRBV30; no firm D call. Deletions cut 4 bases from V and 8 bases from J, with 14 bases between. Germline loops: CDR1 GTSNPN, CDR2 SVGIG (reference sequence). The CDR3 is made up of 12 amino acids.

This clonotype was counted a few times. This chain connects TRBV11-2 to TRBJ2-7, with 11 bases matching TRBD1. There are 16 residues in the CDR3. Per germline, CDR1 SGHAT and CDR2 FQNNGV. J gave up 4 bases and V 8 bases, and 13 bases lay outside the gene matches. The CDR3: CASFHFSGTGGYEQYF. The CDR3 DNA is TGTGCCAGCTTCCACTTTTCCGGGACAGGGGGGTACGAGCAGTACTTC.

The chain is built from TRBV5-1 and TRBJ2-4, with 9 bases matching TRBD2. Unmatched junction bases numbered 8, after V lost 5 bases and J lost 2 bases. Germline CDR1 and CDR2: SGHRS and YFSETQ. The CDR3 totals 16 residues. CDR3 sequence reads: CASSIGGRETKNIQYF. For the CDR3, the DNA is TGCGCCAGCAGTATCGGCGGGAGGGAAACCAAAAACATTCAGTACTTC. Looking up the rest from reference TRBV5-1 and TRBJ2-4 gives the full variable domain: KAGVTQTPRYLIKTRGQQVTLSCSPISGHRSVSWYQQTPGQGLQFLFEYFSETQRNKGNFPGRFSGRQFSNSRSEMNVSTLELGDSALYLCASSIGGRETKNIQYFGAGTRLSVL.

This clonotype showed up many times. The chain recombines TRBV6-1 with TRBJ1-2, with D unclear. Looked up from germline, CDR1 is MNHNS and CDR2 is SASEGT. The CDR3 has 13 residues. The ends were cut back, 1 base at V and 3 bases at J, with 6 bases in the middle. The CDR3 loop is CASSEVWDYGYTF. The DNA for the CDR3 is TGTGCCAGCAGTGAAGTCTGGGACTATGGCTACACCTTC.

The V call is TRBV6-6, the J call TRBJ1-2, with unresolved D. Germline CDR1 MNHNY, CDR2 SVGAGI (reference sequence). Trimming pared 2 bases from V and 5 bases from J, leaving 12 bases between. The CDR3 length is 14 residues. The CDR3: CASSYAPSLYGYTF. The CDR3 nucleotides are TGTGCCAGCAGTTACGCTCCCTCCCTATATGGCTACACCTTC.